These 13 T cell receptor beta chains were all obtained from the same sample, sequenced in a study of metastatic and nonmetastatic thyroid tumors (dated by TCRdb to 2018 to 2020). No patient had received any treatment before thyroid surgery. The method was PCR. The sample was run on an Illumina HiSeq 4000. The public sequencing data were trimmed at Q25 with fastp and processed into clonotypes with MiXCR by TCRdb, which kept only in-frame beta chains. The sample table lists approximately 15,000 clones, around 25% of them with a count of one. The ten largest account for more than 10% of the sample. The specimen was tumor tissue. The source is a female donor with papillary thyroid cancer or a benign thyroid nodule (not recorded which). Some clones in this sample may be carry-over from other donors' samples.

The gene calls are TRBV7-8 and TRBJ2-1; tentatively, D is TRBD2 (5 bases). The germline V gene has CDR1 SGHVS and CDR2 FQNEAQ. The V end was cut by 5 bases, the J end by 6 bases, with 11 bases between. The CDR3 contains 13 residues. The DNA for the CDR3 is TGTGCCAGCAGCAGCCTCGGACTCAATGAGCAGTTCTTC. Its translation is CASSSLGLNEQFF. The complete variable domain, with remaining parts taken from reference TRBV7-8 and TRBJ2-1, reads GAGVSQSPRYKVAKRGQDVALRCDPISGHVSLFWYQQALGQGPEFLTYFQNEAQLDKSGLPSDRFFAERPEGSVSTLKIQRTQQEDSAVYLCASSSLGLNEQFFGPGTRLTVL.

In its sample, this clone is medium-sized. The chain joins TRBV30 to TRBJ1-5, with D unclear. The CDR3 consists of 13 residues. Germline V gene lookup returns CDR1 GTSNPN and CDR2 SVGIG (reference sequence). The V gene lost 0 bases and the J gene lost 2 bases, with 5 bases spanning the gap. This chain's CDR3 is CAWSVNGNQPQHF. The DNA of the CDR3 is TGTGCCTGGAGTGTTAATGGCAATCAGCCCCAGCATTTT. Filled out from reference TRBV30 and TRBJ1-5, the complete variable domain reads SQTIHQWPATLVQPVGSPLSLECTVEGTSNPNLYWYRQAAGRGLQLLFYSVGIGQISSEVPQNLSASRPQDRQFILSSKKLLLSDSGFYLCAWSVNGNQPQHFGDGTRLSIL.

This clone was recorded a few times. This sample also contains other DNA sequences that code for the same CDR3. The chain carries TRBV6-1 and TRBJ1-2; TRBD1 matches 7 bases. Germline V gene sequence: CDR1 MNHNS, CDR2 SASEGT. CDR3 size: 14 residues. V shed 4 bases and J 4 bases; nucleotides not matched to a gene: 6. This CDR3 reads CASSGRQGAYGYTF. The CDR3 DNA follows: TGTGCCAGCAGTGGCCGACAGGGTGCCTATGGCTACACCTTC.

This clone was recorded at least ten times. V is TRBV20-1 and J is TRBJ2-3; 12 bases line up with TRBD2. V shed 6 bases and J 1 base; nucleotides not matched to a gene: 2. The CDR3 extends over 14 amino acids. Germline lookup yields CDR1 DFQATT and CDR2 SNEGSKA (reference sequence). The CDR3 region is CSARLAGGTDTQYF. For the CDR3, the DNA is TGCAGTGCCAGACTAGCGGGAGGCACAGATACGCAGTATTTT.

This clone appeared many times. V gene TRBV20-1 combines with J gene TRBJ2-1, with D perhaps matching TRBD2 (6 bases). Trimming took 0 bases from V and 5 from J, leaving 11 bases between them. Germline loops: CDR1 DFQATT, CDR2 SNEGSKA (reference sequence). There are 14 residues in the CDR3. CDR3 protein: CSARDPLANNEQFF. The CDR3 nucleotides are TGCAGTGCTAGAGACCCACTAGCTAACAATGAGCAGTTCTTC.

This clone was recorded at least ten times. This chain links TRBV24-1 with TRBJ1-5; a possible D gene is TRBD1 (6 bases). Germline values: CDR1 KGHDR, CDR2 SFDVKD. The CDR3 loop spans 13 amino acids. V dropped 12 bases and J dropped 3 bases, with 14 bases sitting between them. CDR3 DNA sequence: TGTGCCGCCTCGAGGGGGAACAATCAGCCCCAGCATTTT. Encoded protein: CAASRGNNQPQHF.

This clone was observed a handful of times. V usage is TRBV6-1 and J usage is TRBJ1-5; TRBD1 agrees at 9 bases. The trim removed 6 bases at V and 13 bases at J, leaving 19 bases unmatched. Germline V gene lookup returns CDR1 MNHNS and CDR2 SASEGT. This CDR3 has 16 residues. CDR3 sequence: CASRTSPGQGFQQQHF. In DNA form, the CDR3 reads TGTGCCAGCAGGACTTCACCGGGACAGGGCTTTCAGCAGCAGCATTTT.

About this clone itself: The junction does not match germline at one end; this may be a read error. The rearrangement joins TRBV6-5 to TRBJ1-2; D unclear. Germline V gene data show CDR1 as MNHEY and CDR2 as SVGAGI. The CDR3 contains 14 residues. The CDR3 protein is CASSYSRRRDCYTF. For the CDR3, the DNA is TGTGCTAGCAGTTACTCTCGGAGGAGGGATTGCTACACCTTC.

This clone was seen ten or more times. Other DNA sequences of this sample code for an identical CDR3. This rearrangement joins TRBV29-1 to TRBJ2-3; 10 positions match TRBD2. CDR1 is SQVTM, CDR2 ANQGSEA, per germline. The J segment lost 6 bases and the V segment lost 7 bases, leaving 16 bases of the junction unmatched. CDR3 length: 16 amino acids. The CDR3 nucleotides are TGCAGCGCCGCCTTTGGGACTAGCGTGAGCGGCGATACGCAGTATTTT. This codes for CSAAFGTSVSGDTQYF.

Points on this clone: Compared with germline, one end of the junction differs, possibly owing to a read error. The CDR3 spells CAISLWAGLKYEQYF. For the CDR3, the DNA is TGTGCCATCAGCTTATGGGCAGGTCTTAAATACGAGCAGTACTTC. The rearrangement links TRBV7-2 to TRBJ2-7; D is uncertain. CDR1 and CDR2 (germline): SGHTA, FQGNSA. This CDR3 comprises 15 residues.

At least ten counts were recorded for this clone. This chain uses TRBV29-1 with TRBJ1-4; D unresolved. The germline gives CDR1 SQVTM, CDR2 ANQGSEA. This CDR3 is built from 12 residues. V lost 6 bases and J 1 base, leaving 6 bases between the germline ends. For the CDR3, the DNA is TGCAGCGTAGCAAGAACTAATGAAAAACTGTTTTTT. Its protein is CSVARTNEKLFF.

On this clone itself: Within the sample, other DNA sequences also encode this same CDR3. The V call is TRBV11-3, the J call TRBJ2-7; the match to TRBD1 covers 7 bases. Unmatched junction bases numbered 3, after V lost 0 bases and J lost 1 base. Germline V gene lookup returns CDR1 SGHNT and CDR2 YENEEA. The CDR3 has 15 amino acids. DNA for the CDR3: TGTGCCAGCAGCTTAGAGGGGACAGAGTCCTACGAGCAGTACTTC. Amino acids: CASSLEGTESYEQYF.

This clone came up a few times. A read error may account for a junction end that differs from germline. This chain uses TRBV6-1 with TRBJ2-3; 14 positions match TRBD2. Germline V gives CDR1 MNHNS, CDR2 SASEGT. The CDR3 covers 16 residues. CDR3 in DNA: TGTGCCAGCAGTGAGACTAGCGGGAGGGTCACAGATAAGCAGTATTTT. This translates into CASSETSGRVTDKQYF.